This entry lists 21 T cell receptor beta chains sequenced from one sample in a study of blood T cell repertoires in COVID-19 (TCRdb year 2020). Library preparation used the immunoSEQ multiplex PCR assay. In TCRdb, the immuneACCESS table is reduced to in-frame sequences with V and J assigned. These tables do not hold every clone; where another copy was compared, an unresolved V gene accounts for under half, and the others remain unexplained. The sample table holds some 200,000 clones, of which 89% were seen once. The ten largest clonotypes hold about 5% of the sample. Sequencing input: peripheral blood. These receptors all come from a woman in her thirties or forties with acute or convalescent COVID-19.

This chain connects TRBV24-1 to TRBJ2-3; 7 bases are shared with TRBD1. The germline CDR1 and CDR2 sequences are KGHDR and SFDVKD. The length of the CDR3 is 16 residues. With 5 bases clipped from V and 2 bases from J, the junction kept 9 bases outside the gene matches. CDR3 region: CATSGTGTELTDTQYF. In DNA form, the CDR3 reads TGTGCCACCAGTGGAACCGGGACAGAACTCACAGATACGCAGTATTTT.

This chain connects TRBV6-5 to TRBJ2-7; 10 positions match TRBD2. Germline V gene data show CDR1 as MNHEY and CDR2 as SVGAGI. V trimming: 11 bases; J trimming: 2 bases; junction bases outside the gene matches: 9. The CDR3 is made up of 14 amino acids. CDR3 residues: CARRASGGTYEQYV. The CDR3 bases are TGTGCCCGAAGGGCTAGCGGGGGTACCTACGAGCAGTACGTC.

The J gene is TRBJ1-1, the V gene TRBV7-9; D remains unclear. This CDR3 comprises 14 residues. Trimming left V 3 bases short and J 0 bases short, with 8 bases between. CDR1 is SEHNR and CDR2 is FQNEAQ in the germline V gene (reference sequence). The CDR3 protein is CASSFSGMNTEAFF. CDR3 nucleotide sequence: TGTGCCAGCAGCTTTAGCGGGATGAACACTGAAGCTTTCTTT.

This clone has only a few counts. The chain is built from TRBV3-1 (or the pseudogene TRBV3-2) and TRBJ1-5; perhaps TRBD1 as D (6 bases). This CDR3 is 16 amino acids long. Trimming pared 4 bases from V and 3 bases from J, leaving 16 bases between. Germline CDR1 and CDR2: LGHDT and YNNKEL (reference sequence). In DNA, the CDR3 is TGTGCCAGCAGCCCCTCAGGGGCGGGTAACAATCAGCCCCAGCATTTT. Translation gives CASSPSGAGNNQPQHF.

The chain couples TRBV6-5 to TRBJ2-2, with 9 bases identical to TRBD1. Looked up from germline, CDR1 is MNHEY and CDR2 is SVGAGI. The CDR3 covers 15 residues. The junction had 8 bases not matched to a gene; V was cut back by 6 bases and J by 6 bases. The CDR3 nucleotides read TGTGCCAGCAGCCGTCCCGGGACAGGGCCCGGGGAGCTGTTTTTT. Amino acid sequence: CASSRPGTGPGELFF.

The DNA for the CDR3 is TGTGCCAGCGCGGGACTAGCGGGGCCTGAGCAGTTCTTC. It specifies CASAGLAGPEQFF. V gene TRBV6-5 combines with J gene TRBJ2-1; 13 bases match TRBD2. V was pared by 8 bases and J by 9 bases, with 4 bases of the junction left unmatched. From germline, CDR1 is MNHEY and CDR2 SVGAGI. The CDR3 spans 13 residues.

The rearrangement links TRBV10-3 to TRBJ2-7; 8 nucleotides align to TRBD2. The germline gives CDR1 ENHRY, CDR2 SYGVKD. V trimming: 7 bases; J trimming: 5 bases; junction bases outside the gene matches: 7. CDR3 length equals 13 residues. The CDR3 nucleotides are TGTGCCATCAAAGAAGCGGGGGCCCACGAGCAGTACGTC. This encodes CAIKEAGAHEQYV.

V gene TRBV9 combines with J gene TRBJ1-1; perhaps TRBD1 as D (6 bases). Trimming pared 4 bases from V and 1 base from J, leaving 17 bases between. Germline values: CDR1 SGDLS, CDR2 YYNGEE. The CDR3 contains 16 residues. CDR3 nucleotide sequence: TGTGCCAGCAGCCTCAGGGACATCCAATCGAACACTGAAGCTTTCTTT. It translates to CASSLRDIQSNTEAFF.

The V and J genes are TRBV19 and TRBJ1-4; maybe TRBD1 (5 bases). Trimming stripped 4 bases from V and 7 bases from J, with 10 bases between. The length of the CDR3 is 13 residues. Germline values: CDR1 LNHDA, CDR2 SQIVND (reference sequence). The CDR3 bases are TGTGCCAGTAGTAATCGACAGTTTGAAAAACTGTTTTTT. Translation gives CASSNRQFEKLFF.

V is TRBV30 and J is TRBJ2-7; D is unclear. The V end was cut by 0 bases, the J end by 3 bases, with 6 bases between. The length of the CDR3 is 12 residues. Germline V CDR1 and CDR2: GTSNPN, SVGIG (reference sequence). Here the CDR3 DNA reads TGTGCCTGGAGTGTGAACAACTACGAGCAGTACGTC. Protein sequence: CAWSVNNYEQYV.

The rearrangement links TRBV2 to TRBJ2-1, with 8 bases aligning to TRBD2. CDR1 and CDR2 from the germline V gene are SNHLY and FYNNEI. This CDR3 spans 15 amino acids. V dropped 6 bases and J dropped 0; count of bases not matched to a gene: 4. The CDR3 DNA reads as TGTGCCAGCAGAACTGGACTAGCCTCCTACAATGAGCAGTTCTTC. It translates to CASRTGLASYNEQFF.

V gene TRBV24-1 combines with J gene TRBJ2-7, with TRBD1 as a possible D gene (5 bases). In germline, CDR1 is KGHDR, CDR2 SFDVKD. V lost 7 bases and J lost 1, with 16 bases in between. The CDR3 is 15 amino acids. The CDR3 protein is CATSRLQGTSYEQYV. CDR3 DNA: TGTGCCACCAGCCGGCTGCAGGGAACGTCCTACGAGCAGTACGTC.

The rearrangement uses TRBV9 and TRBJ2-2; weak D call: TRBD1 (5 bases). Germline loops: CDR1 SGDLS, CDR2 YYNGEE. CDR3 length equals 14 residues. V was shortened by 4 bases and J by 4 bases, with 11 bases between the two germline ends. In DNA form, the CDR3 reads TGTGCCAGCAGCAAAACGCAGGGCACCGGGGAGCTGTTTTTT. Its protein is CASSKTQGTGELFF.

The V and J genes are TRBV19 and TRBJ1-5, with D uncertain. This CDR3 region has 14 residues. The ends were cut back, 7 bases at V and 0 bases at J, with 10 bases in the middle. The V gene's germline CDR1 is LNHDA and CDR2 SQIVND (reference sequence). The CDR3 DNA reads TGTGCCAGTAATCCCATCATTAGCAATCAGCCCCAGCATTTT. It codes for CASNPIISNQPQHF.

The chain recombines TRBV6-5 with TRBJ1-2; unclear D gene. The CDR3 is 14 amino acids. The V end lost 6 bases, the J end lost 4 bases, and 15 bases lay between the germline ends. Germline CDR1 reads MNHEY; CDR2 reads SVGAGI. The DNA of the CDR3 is TGTGCCAGCAGGGAGATTGGAGGGTCCTATGGCTACACCTTC. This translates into CASREIGGSYGYTF.

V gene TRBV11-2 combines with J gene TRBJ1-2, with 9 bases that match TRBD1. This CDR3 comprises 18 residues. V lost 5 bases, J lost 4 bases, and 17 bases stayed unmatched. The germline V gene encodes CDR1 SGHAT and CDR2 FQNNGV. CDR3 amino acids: CASSTYPATGQGTYGYTF. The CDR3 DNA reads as TGTGCCAGCAGCACATATCCGGCCACGGGACAGGGTACCTATGGCTACACCTTC.

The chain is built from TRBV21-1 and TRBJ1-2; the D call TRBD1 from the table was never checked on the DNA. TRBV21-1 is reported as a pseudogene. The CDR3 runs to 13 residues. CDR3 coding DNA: TGTGCCAGCAGCAGGGGGCCCGGTAAAGGCTACACCTTC. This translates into CASSRGPGKGYTF.

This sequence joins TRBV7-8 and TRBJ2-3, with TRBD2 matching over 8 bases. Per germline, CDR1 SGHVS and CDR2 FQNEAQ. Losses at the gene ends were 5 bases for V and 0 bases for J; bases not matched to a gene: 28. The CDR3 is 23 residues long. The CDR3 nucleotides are TGTGCCAGCAGCCTATTCGGGGGGGTATCGCTTTTTCCTCCACAACGAAGCACAGATACGCAGTATTTT. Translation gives CASSLFGGVSLFPPQRSTDTQYF.

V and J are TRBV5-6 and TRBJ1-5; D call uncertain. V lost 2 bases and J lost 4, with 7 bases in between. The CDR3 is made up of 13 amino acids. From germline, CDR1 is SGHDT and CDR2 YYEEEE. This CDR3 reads CASSFSWNQPQHF. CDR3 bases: TGTGCCAGCAGCTTTAGCTGGAATCAGCCCCAGCATTTT. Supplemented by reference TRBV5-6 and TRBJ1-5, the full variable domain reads DAGVTQSPTHLIKTRGQQVTLRCSPKSGHDTVSWYQQALGQGPQFIFQYYEEEERQRGNFPDRFSGHQFPNYSSELNVNALLLGDSALYLCASSFSWNQPQHFGDGTRLSIL.

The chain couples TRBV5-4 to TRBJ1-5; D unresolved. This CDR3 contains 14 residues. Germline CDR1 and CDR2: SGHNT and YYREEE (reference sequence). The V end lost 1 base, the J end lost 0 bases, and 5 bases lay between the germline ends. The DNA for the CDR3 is TGTGCCAGCAGCTTGAGCCATAGCAATCAGCCCCAGCATTTT. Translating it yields CASSLSHSNQPQHF.

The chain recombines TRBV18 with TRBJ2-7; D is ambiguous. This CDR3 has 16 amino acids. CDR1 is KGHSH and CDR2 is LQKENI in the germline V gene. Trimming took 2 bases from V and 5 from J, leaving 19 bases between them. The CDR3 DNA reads TGTGCCAGCTCACCAGGGCCGGCAATCCCTCTTAACGAGCAGTACGTC. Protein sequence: CASSPGPAIPLNEQYV.